The source of this TCR beta chain is a study of regulatory T cells in long-lasting Graves disease listed by TCRdb under 2021. Broadly, across the study: Patients with newly diagnosed Graves' disease had been on antithyroid drugs for under 3 months. The study took place in China and was registered as a clinical trial. This study used TCR sequencing and RNA sequencing of peripheral blood to compare persistent Graves' disease patients against newly diagnosed Graves' disease patients. A total of approximately 35 samples underwent TCR sequencing: approximately 13 from persistent and roughly 20 from newly diagnosed Graves' disease patients.

Library construction relied on multiplex PCR. TCRdb names Illumina HiSeq 4000 as the instrument used. iRepertoire HTBI primers and Arm-PCR amplification of CDR3 regions were used to construct TCR beta libraries. Before sequencing, the PCR products underwent gel purification. Per the authors' processing: A total of 62 TRBV and 14 TRBJ segments were identified across samples and were used for gene usage analysis of CDR3 amino acid clonotypes. COPE and FqMerger were used to merge the filtered high-quality paired reads into contigs. BLAST was used to align contigs to IMGT TRBV, TRBD and TRBJ reference genes, and CDR3 was defined according to IMGT. Any clonotype with a frequency above 0.1% was counted as a highly expanded clone. Shannon entropy was used to measure repertoire diversity, and the Gini coefficient was used to measure V-J evenness. Clonotypes shared by more than one individual were considered public. TCRdb cleaned the public reads at Q25 with fastp, built clones with MiXCR and kept in-frame beta chains. Every distinct CDR3 protein forms one entry, paired with its most common genes and DNA. V and J calls and clone size were set by TCRdb, not the authors. This sample comprises 350,000 to 450,000 distinct CDR3 sequences, more than 12% of them detected only once. The ten largest clones represent over 15% of the sample.

Interpreted using the paper, the time point label stands for: newly diagnosed GD, antithyroid drugs for less than 3 months. For both TCR sequencing and RNA sequencing, RNA was extracted from PBMCs using TRIzol. The diagnosis of Graves' disease followed American Thyroid Association guidelines. Patients for the study were recruited at an endocrinology department in Xi'an, China. Each patient gave approximately 10 milliliters of peripheral blood, collected in an EDTA anticoagulant tube. Ficoll Paque Plus density gradient separation was used to isolate PBMCs, and no further T cell sorting was done. RNA quality was checked with an Agilent 2100 Bioanalyzer and agarose gel, and concentration with a NanoDrop 2000. Note on this clonotype: Its antigen is currently not known. Base qualities are not recorded, but no much larger clone differs from it by a single base.

Findings and caveats that apply to the study as a whole: Persistent disease showed preferential use of TRBV28, TRBJ1-2 and TRBJ2-5, whereas newly diagnosed disease favored TRBV20-1 and TRBJ2-1. Sequencing and analysis were limited to the TCR beta chain. Compared with newly diagnosed patients, patients with persistent Graves' disease had lower TCR Shannon entropy and fewer highly expanded clones, which suggests clonal expansion. As a limitation, the authors acknowledged that the small sample size may reduce accuracy. Peripheral blood alone was examined, since thyroid tissue, which constituted the primary lesion, could not be accessed. Patients with persistent disease shared more public clonotypes (roughly 2,900) than newly diagnosed patients did (approximately 1,000).

In the germline V gene (reference sequence), CDR1 corresponds to SEHNR and CDR2 to FQNEAQ. V sheds 4 bases and J sheds 8 bases, leaving 18 bases between their ends. The CDR3 spans 15 residues, from the cysteine through the phenylalanine. CDR3 DNA is the only sequence kept; it has 45 bases, read in frame from the first base. These sequences were also reported in another study, on T cells in Graves' hyperthyroidism and ophthalmopathy. The second investigation adds: Stable Graves' hyperthyroidism was defined as no progression to ophthalmopathy during 18 months of follow-up. Hyperthyroidism patients were aged 18 to 65 years and newly diagnosed, with disease duration of less than 2 months. Exclusion was applied to patients with uncontrolled infections, other autoimmune diseases, pregnancy or lactation. Clinical symptoms, serum thyroxine and TRAb, thyroid ultrasound, and orbital computed tomography formed the basis for the diagnoses. For the first round of RT-PCR on the TCR CDR3, the HTBI primer set was used together with the Qiagen OneStep RT-PCR kit. Most expanded thyroid clonotypes (frequency above 0.001) were also found in blood, which suggests that blood repertoires may mirror thyroid immune responses. A 13 V-J signature model separated ophthalmopathy from stable hyperthyroidism, with about 90% sensitivity and 81% to 83% specificity in cross-validation and 80%/75% in testing. During validation, the model predicted progression to ophthalmopathy a median of around six months ahead of onset, with approximately 71% sensitivity and 72% to 80% specificity. TCR V-J signatures able to tell the groups apart were searched for in a discovery cohort of 100 patients, of whom about 40 had Graves' ophthalmopathy and roughly 58 had stable Graves' hyperthyroidism. An independent validation cohort of fewer than 20 hyperthyroidism patients and about 15 patients who later progressed to ophthalmopathy tested prospective prediction of ophthalmopathy. The roughly 91 discovery patients were randomly split 7:3 into training and test sets. The study also compared thyroid tissue and blood T-cell repertoires from about 6 Graves' hyperthyroidism patients. Once sampling was done, hyperthyroidism patients were given methimazole at a starting dose of 30 mg daily, whereas ophthalmopathy patients were given high-dose intravenous methylprednisolone. The libraries were constructed in a second round of multiplex PCR and then size-selected and purified. Paired-end sequencing of the libraries was performed with 100 bp reads on an Illumina HiSeq2000. SOAPnuke was used to process the raw data, throwing out any read that contained adapters or uncalled bases, had a mean Phred below 15, or lacked an exact constant-primer or identifier match. COPE v1.2.5 was used to merge the high-quality paired reads, and each unique nucleotide sequence was defined as a clonotype. MiTCR v1.1 was used to align clonotypes to the IMGT TRBV, TRBD and TRBJ reference segments. Analysis was restricted to V-J combinations with a frequency above 0.0001, which covered roughly 99% of repertoires. The TCS score was defined as the ratio of F50 (clonal expansion) to E x V (chaos), calculated using BLOSUM62-based TCRdist between CDR3 peptides within each V-J. Welch's t-statistics and random forest reduced around 510 V-J features to 10 to 15, which were used in a naive Bayes classifier (R e1071). No statistical method was used to set the sample size in advance, and investigators knew the group allocation. According to the paper, TCR Vbeta CDR3 sequencing was carried out on some 140 peripheral blood samples, which came from 40 to 45 ophthalmopathy, around 75 hyperthyroidism and approximately 17 progressor patients.

The source was peripheral blood mononuclear cells (PBMCs), collected at new diagnosis, from a patient treated with antithyroid drugs. This TCR was sampled from a woman in her 30s with Graves disease. Donor details come from another sample of the same person, matched by shared clones. Here the chain combines TRBV7-9 and TRBJ2-1; matching of 6 bases hints at TRBD1 as the D gene. The CDR3 reads as follows: CASSSTGAPLDEQFF. DNA sequence: TGTGCCAGCAGCTCGACAGGCGCACCTTTAGATGAGCAGTTCTTC.